This T cell receptor (beta chain) was documented in a study of blood T cell repertoires in COVID-19 (dated by TCRdb to 2018 to 2020). About the study as a whole: Collaborator samples came from the United States, Italy and Spain and covered acute and convalescent phases of COVID-19. The prospective study material was composed of cDNA or gDNA derived from T cells, B-cell-depleted T cells, or PBMCs. The repertoires were released in a freely available public database meant as a resource for research on the immune response to SARS-CoV-2. Sample metadata almost always included a de-identified subject ID, COVID-19 status, age in years and sex. The dataset comprised deeply sampled blood TCRbeta repertoires from subjects exposed to, actively infected with, or recovered from COVID-19. Samples came from the ongoing ImmuneRACE study (first 160 participants) plus 1,254 subjects from 6 global collaborators. Where available, HLA class I and class II types were obtained from metadata supplied by the sample provider rather than from assay-based typing.

TCRbeta CDR3 regions were amplified from genomic DNA using the immunoSEQ Assay, a bias-controlled multiplex PCR. The authors processed their data as follows. Nucleated cell counts per sample were estimated from amplification of reference gene primers within the assay. To quantify the absolute abundance of each unique TCRbeta CDR3 rearrangement, sequence reads were collapsed and filtered. For each sample, productive Simpson clonality was calculated as the square root of Simpson's diversity index over productive rearrangements. TCRdb retrieved this table from immuneACCESS and kept in-frame rearrangements only. Not all clones are present; in checked studies, unresolved V genes account for under half, and no reason is known for the remainder. Clone size and the V and J calls come from that table; the DNA yielded D and trimming. Present in this sample are over 400,000 clones, roughly 85% of which were seen just once. The ten largest clonotypes hold approximately 3% of the sample.

Overall study results and their limits: How much clinical and demographic metadata was included differed by source and by participant, and the metadata was provided uncurated.

About this clone itself: Its specific antigen is unknown. No per-base quality is available; no much larger clone lies one base away.

Whole blood was collected in K2EDTA tubes by collaborating institutions according to the institutions' own protocols. Collaborator samples were shipped for TCRbeta analysis as frozen whole blood, isolated PBMCs, or DNA extracted from either sample type. The clonotype originates from a human donor in a cohort sampled during active COVID-19. Sequenced input: peripheral blood.

The nucleotides are TGCGCCAGCAGCTTGGCAAATCCGGGGGTGAACACTGAAGCTTTCTTT. It translates to CASSLANPGVNTEAFF. The sequence joins TRBV5-1 to TRBJ1-1, with a weak D call of TRBD1 (5 bases match). V gives up 0 bases and J gives up 0 bases, and the segment between their germline ends measures 12 bases. The CDR3 spans 16 residues, from the cysteine through the phenylalanine. Only CDR3 DNA remains: 48 bases, in frame from the first base. According to the germline V gene, CDR1 reads SGHRS and CDR2 reads YFSETQ.